This T cell receptor beta chain was identified during a study of blood T cell repertoires in COVID-19. Germline CDR1 SGHDT, CDR2 YYEEEE. Trimming removed 0 bases from V and 5 bases from J; junction bases left unmatched: 13. CDR3 length equals 17 residues. Method: immunoSEQ multiplex PCR; TCRdb's copy keeps in-frame clones and lacks some. Of 200,000 to 250,000 clones in the sample, around four fifths were seen once. The V gene is TRBV5-6, the J gene TRBJ1-1; 7 bases map to TRBD1. Specimen: peripheral blood. The receptor was derived from a woman aged 60 to 75 who had recovered from COVID-19. Here the CDR3 reads CASSLARQGGRWTEAFF. CDR3 coding DNA: TGTGCCAGCAGCTTGGCTCGACAGGGCGGGCGGTGGACTGAAGCTTTCTTT. Based on the CDR3 plus reference TRBV5-6 and TRBJ1-1, the full variable domain is DAGVTQSPTHLIKTRGQQVTLRCSPKSGHDTVSWYQQALGQGPQFIFQYYEEEERQRGNFPDRFSGHQFPNYSSELNVNALLLGDSALYLCASSLARQGGRWTEAFFGQGTRLTVV.